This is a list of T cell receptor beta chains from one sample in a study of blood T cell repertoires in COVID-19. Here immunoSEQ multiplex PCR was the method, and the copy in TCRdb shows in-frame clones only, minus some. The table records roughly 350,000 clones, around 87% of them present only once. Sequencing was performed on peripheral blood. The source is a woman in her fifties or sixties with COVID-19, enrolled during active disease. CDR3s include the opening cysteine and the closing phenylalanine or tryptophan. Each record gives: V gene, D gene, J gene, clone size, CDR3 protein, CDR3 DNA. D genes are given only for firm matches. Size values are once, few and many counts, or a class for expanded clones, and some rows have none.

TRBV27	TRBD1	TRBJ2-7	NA	CASSRQGSYEQYF	TGTGCCAGCAGCAGACAGGGTTCCTACGAGCAGTACTTC
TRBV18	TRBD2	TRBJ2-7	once	CASSPGLAGEGYEQYF	TGTGCCAGCTCACCAGGGCTAGCGGGAGAGGGGTACGAGCAGTACTTC
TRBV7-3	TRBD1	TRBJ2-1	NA	CASSLKGAIDNEQFF	TGTGCCAGCAGCTTAAAGGGGGCAATCGACAATGAGCAGTTCTTC
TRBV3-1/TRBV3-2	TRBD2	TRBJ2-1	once	CASKREGLSYNEQFF	TGTGCCAGCAAGCGGGAGGGCCTGTCCTACAATGAGCAGTTCTTC
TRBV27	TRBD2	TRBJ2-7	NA	CASSPQLAGGIYEQYF	TGTGCCAGCAGTCCCCAACTAGCGGGAGGGATCTACGAGCAGTACTTC
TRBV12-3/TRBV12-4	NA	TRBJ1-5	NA	CASNRGNQPQHF	TGTGCCAGCAACCGGGGCAATCAGCCCCAGCATTTT
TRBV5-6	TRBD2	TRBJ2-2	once	CASSLGAWGRVTGELFF	TGTGCCAGCAGCTTGGGAGCCTGGGGGAGGGTCACCGGGGAGCTGTTTTTT
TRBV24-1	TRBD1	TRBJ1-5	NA	CATSDTGDRGNQPQHF	TGTGCCACCAGTGATACAGGGGATCGGGGCAATCAGCCCCAGCATTTT
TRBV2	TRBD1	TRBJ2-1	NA	CASSPGQGSYNEQFF	TGTGCCAGCAGTCCGGGACAGGGCTCCTACAATGAGCAGTTCTTC
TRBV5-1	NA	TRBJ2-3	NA	CASSLGGVASTDTQYF	TGCGCCAGCAGCTTGGGCGGGGTAGCTAGCACAGATACGCAGTATTTT
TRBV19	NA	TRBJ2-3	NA	CASSLRRVADTQYF	TGTGCCAGTAGTCTTCGTCGAGTCGCAGATACGCAGTATTTT
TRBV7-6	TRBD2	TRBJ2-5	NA	CASSYGLAGEETQYF	TGTGCCAGCAGCTACGGACTAGCGGGAGAAGAGACCCAGTACTTC
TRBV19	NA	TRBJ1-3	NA	CASTRDNRNTIYF	TGTGCCAGTACCCGGGACAATCGTAACACCATATATTTT
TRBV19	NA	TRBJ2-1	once	CASSIGVNEQFF	TGTGCCAGTAGTATCGGAGTCAATGAGCAGTTCTTC
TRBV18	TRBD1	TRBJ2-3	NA	CASSRPTGKSTDTQYF	TGTGCCAGCTCACGCCCGACAGGGAAAAGCACAGATACGCAGTATTTT
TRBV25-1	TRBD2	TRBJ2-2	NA	CASSSPREGTGELFF	TGTGCCAGCAGCTCCCCAAGGGAGGGTACGGGGGAGCTGTTTTTT
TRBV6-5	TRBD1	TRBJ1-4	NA	CASSYSTGNAEKLFF	TGTGCCAGCAGTTACTCGACAGGGAACGCTGAAAAACTGTTTTTT
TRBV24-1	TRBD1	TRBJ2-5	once	CATRAGGGETQYF	TGTGCCACCCGGGCAGGGGGCGGGGAGACCCAGTACTTC
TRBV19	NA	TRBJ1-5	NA	CASSARLLLSNQPQHF	TGTGCCAGTAGTGCCCGACTGCTTTTAAGCAATCAGCCCCAGCATTTT
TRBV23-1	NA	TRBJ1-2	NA	CASSQSRGEDNYGYTF	TGCGCCAGCAGTCAATCCCGAGGCGAGGATAACTATGGCTACACCTTC
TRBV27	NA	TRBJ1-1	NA	CASSLWGGGTEAFF	TGTGCCAGCAGTTTGTGGGGCGGGGGCACTGAAGCTTTCTTT
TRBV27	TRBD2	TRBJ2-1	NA	CASSAVGLAGGWNEQFF	TGTGCCAGCAGTGCCGTGGGACTAGCGGGAGGGTGGAATGAGCAGTTCTTC
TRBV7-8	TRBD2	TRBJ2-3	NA	CATTLAGGGDTQYF	TGTGCCACGACCCTAGCGGGAGGAGGAGATACGCAGTATTTT
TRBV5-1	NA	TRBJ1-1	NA	CASHATGENTEAFF	TGCGCCAGCCATGCTACGGGGGAGAACACTGAAGCTTTCTTT
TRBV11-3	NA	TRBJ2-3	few	CASSFGTGITDTQYF	TGTGCCAGCAGCTTCGGAACAGGGATTACAGATACGCAGTATTTT
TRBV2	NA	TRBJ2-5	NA	CASSEYFPRGGETQYF	TGTGCCAGCAGTGAATACTTCCCCAGGGGCGGGGAGACCCAGTACTTC
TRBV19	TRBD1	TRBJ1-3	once	CASSLIGTASGNTIYF	TGTGCCAGTAGTCTGATCGGGACAGCCTCTGGAAACACCATATATTTT
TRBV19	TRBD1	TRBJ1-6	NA	CASSAPGQGNSPLHF	TGTGCCAGTAGTGCCCCGGGACAGGGAAATTCACCCCTCCACTTT
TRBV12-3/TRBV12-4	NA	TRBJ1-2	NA	CATQVAEVYGYTF	TGTGCCACCCAAGTGGCAGAGGTCTATGGCTACACCTTC
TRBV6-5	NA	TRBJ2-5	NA	CASSYSNRGMGETQYF	TGTGCCAGCAGTTACTCGAATAGGGGGATGGGAGAGACCCAGTACTTC
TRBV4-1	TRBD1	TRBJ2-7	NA	CASSQGDRVEQYF	TGCGCCAGCAGCCAAGGGGACAGGGTCGAGCAGTACTTC
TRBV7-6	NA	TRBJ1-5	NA	CASSLDQRGRHQPQHF	TGTGCCAGCAGCTTGGACCAGCGGGGCCGCCATCAGCCCCAGCATTTT
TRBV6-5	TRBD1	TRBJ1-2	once	CASSRQGIWAYTF	TGTGCCAGCAGCCGACAGGGAATATGGGCATACACCTTC
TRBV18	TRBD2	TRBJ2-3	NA	CASSLLAGLTDTQYF	TGTGCCAGCTCACTATTAGCGGGTCTCACAGATACGCAGTATTTT
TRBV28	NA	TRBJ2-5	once	CASSMRTLETQYF	TGTGCCAGCAGTATGAGGACATTGGAGACCCAGTACTTC
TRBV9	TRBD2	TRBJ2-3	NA	CASSVASGSADTQYF	TGTGCCAGCAGCGTAGCCAGCGGGAGCGCGGATACGCAGTATTTT
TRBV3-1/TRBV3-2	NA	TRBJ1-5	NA	CASTGDKHQPQHF	TGTGCCAGCACAGGGGACAAACATCAGCCCCAGCATTTT
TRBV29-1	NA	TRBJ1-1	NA	CSVLGQYTEAFF	TGCAGCGTTCTAGGACAGTACACTGAAGCTTTCTTT
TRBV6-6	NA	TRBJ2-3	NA	CASSFIGDRLNF	TGTGCCAGCAGTTTTATCGGAGACCGATTGAATTTT
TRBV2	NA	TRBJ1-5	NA	CASGPPRLNQPQHF	TGTGCCAGCGGTCCCCCTAGATTGAATCAGCCCCAGCATTTT
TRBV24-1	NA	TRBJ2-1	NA	CATSDTTSPYNEQFF	TGTGCCACCAGTGATACGACTAGTCCCTACAATGAGCAGTTCTTC
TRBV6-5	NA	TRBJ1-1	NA	CASSTNRITEAFF	TGTGCCAGCAGTACAAACAGGATAACTGAAGCTTTCTTT
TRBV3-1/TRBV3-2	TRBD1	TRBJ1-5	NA	CASSSRDRVDQPQHF	TGTGCCAGCAGCTCCCGGGACAGGGTGGATCAGCCCCAGCATTTT
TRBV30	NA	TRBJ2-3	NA	CAWSVTGSLFASTDTQYF	TGTGCCTGGAGTGTGACAGGAAGCCTATTCGCTAGCACAGATACGCAGTATTTT
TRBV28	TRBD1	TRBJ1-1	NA	CASRTRQGLNTEAFF	TGTGCCAGCAGAACCCGACAGGGATTGAACACTGAAGCTTTCTTT